These 20 T cell receptor beta chains share one sample of origin, sequenced in a study of CD8+CD57+ T cells in acquired aplastic anemia (dated by TCRdb to 2017 to 2018). The patients picked for sequencing were ones in whom flow cytometry had shown an expansion of CD8+CD57+ cells. Instrument on record: Illumina HiSeq 2000. TCR beta VDJ combination and CDR3 sequence profiling used genomic DNA as the template. TCRdb handled the public reads itself, with Q25 trimming in fastp and clone calling in MiXCR, and kept productive beta chains. Each entry merges the rows of one CDR3 protein and shows their most common DNA and genes. The sample yields 180,000 or so distinct CDR3 sequences; about 45% were counted once. The ten largest clonotypes hold 0.85% to 1.3% of the sample. Sequenced material: sorted CD4+, CD8+, or CD8+CD57+ T cells (not recorded which) from PBMCs. Receptors were obtained from a human donor with aplastic anemia.

The sample holds a few counts of this clonotype. The V call is TRBV6-1, the J call TRBJ2-5; unclear D gene. The CDR3 covers 11 residues. CDR1 and CDR2 from the germline V gene are MNHNS and SASEGT. The ends were cut back, 5 bases at V and 5 bases at J, with 6 bases in the middle. CDR3 region: CASSWRETQYF. CDR3 sequence (DNA): TGTGCCAGCAGTTGGCGGGAGACCCAGTACTTC.

This clonotype was found many times. An end of the junction differs from the germline gene, which may be a read error. The chain combines TRBV20-1 with TRBJ2-7; weak D call: TRBD2 (6 bases). The CDR3 has 14 residues. CDR1 DFQATT and CDR2 SNEGSKA come from the germline V gene (reference sequence). CDR3 region: CSAPMREFPYEHYF. DNA of the CDR3: TGCAGTGCCCCGATGCGGGAATTCCCCTACGAGCACTACTTC.

At least ten counts were recorded for this clonotype. The chain has TRBV5-6 and TRBJ2-1; tentatively, D is TRBD1 (5 bases). CDR3 length: 13 residues. Germline assignment: CDR1 SGHDT and CDR2 YYEEEE. V lost 0 bases and J lost 8, with 9 bases in between. CDR3 in amino acids: CASSLGQGYEQFF. DNA of the CDR3: TGTGCCAGCAGCTTGGGGCAGGGATATGAGCAGTTCTTC. The whole variable domain, filled in from reference TRBV5-6 and TRBJ2-1, reads DAGVTQSPTHLIKTRGQQVTLRCSPKSGHDTVSWYQQALGQGPQFIFQYYEEEERQRGNFPDRFSGHQFPNYSSELNVNALLLGDSALYLCASSLGQGYEQFFGPGTRLTVL.

V is TRBV7-9 and J is TRBJ2-3; D possibly corresponds to TRBD2 (5 bases). V was clipped by 4 bases and J by 10 bases, with 12 bases between them. This CDR3 is built from 12 residues. In germline, CDR1 is SEHNR, CDR2 FQNEAQ (reference sequence). This CDR3 reads CASSSPVSAQYF. In DNA, the CDR3 is TGTGCCAGCAGCTCCCCGGTTAGCGCGCAGTATTTT.

In the case of this clonotype: At one boundary the junction diverges from the germline segment, which might be a read error. This sequence joins TRBV20-1 and TRBJ2-7, with 9 bases identical to TRBD1. The CDR3 totals 14 residues. The V gene's germline CDR1 is DFQATT and CDR2 SNEGSKA (reference sequence). The CDR3 loop reads CSARLGQGSYELYF. The CDR3 DNA reads as TGCAGTGCTCGACTGGGACAGGGATCTTATGAGCTGTACTTC.

A few counts support this clonotype. V and J are TRBV10-3 and TRBJ2-3; D might be TRBD1 (6 bases). The CDR3 is 13 amino acids. The V and J ends lost 6 bases and 3 bases respectively, with 10 bases between them. Germline V CDR1 and CDR2: ENHRY, SYGVKD. In DNA form, the CDR3 reads TGTGCCATCAGCCTAACAGGGACAGATACGCAGTATTTT. Encoded protein: CAISLTGTDTQYF.

This clonotype was picked up one time. The CDR3 ends on some other residue instead of the conserved phenylalanine or tryptophan, so this is likely a read error. V gene TRBV6-1 combines with J gene TRBJ1-5; D remains unclear. The CDR3 runs to 15 residues. V was pared by 1 base and J by 1 base, with 8 bases between. The germline V gene has CDR1 MNHNS and CDR2 SASEGT. The CDR3 DNA reads TGTGCCAGCAGTGAAGAGCTACGAAGCAATCAGCCCCAGCATCTT. Residues: CASSEELRSNQPQHL.

This clonotype was seen repeatedly, ten times or more. The chain has TRBV29-1 and TRBJ1-3; D is possibly TRBD1 (6 bases). The germline CDR1 and CDR2 sequences are SQVTM and ANQGSEA. V lost 5 bases and J 0 bases, leaving 11 bases between the germline ends. The CDR3 is 14 amino acids. CDR3 residues: CSVSTGSSGNTIYF. As DNA, the CDR3 is TGCAGCGTTTCAACAGGGAGCTCTGGAAACACCATATATTTT. Together with reference TRBV29-1 and TRBJ1-3, the CDR3 gives the full variable domain: SAVISQKPSRDICQRGTSLTIQCQVDSQVTMMFWYRQQPGQSLTLIATANQGSEATYESGFVIDKFPISRPNLTFSTLTVSNMSPEDSSIYLCSVSTGSSGNTIYFGEGSWLTVV.

V is TRBV24-1 and J is TRBJ2-1; D possibly corresponds to TRBD2 (7 bases). Germline assignment: CDR1 KGHDR and CDR2 SFDVKD. V shed 5 bases and J shed 8 bases, with 18 bases lying between them. The CDR3 length is 15 residues. In DNA, the CDR3 is TGTGCCACCAGTGGAGGGGGGGCCCTCCTCGATGAGCAGTTCTTC. Protein product: CATSGGGALLDEQFF.

This clonotype was detected ten times or more. The chain carries TRBV29-1 and TRBJ2-1, with 8 bases matching TRBD1. V shed 7 bases, J shed 2 bases, and the junction held 4 bases outside the gene matches. Per the germline V gene, CDR1 is SQVTM and CDR2 is ANQGSEA. The CDR3 spans 13 residues. The CDR3 coding sequence is TGCAGCGACGGACAGGGAACCTACAATGAGCAGTTCTTC. Its translation is CSDGQGTYNEQFF.

With regard to this clonotype: A much larger clone lies one base from this, so it may be a read error. This chain links TRBV3-1 with TRBJ1-1; 8 nucleotides agree with TRBD1. The length of the CDR3 is 19 residues. CDR1 and CDR2 from the germline V gene are LGHDT and YNNKEL (reference sequence). CDR3 residues: CASTDEAGVTGAADTETFF. CDR3 bases: TGTGCCAGCACCGACGAGGCTGGGGTGACAGGGGCGGCCGACACTGAAACTTTCTTT.

This clonotype has at least ten counts. The V call is TRBV5-1, the J call TRBJ2-3; D is possibly TRBD1 or TRBD2 (6 bases each). V was trimmed by 1 base and J by 3 bases, leaving 9 bases between them. Looked up from germline, CDR1 is SGHRS and CDR2 is YFSETQ. There are 14 residues in the CDR3. The CDR3: CASSLWGATDTQYF. The CDR3, as DNA: TGCGCCAGCAGCTTGTGGGGGGCTACAGATACGCAGTATTTT.

The chain joins TRBV2 to TRBJ2-5; D is unresolved. V was cut by 8 bases and J by 4 bases, with 14 bases left in between. This CDR3 has 13 residues. CDR1 and CDR2 from the germline V gene are SNHLY and FYNNEI. CDR3 in DNA: TGTGCCAGCGGGCCGAGTATGGGAGAGACCCAGTACTTC. Translated, it gives CASGPSMGETQYF.

This clonotype was found once. The chain recombines TRBV12-3 or TRBV12-4 with TRBJ2-7; 13 bases fit TRBD2. This CDR3 is 14 amino acids long. The V segment lost 5 bases and the J segment 7 bases; nucleotides outside the gene matches: 5. The CDR3 DNA sequence: TGTGCCAGCAGTCCGGGACTAGCGGGGCGGGAGCAGTACTTC. Its protein product is CASSPGLAGREQYF.

This chain links TRBV24-1 with TRBJ2-3, with D perhaps matching TRBD2 (6 bases). Per germline, CDR1 KGHDR and CDR2 SFDVKD. The CDR3 loop spans 13 amino acids. This chain's CDR3 is CTTSDGGTDTQYF. The CDR3 DNA is TGTACTACCAGTGATGGAGGGACAGATACGCAGTATTTT.

This clonotype was recorded at least ten times. The gene calls are TRBV20-1 and TRBJ1-3; D is perhaps TRBD1 (5 bases). CDR1 is DFQATT, CDR2 SNEGSKA, per germline (reference sequence). The V and J ends lost 0 bases and 1 base respectively, with 7 bases between them. The CDR3 sequence is 14 residues long. The CDR3 DNA is TGCAGTGCTAGAGAAGGGGTATCTGGAAACACCATATATTTT. Amino acids: CSAREGVSGNTIYF.

The J gene is TRBJ1-1, the V gene TRBV20-1; D remains unclear. This CDR3 is built from 9 residues. Trimming pared 5 bases from V and 10 bases from J, leaving 8 bases between. The V gene's germline CDR1 is DFQATT and CDR2 SNEGSKA (reference sequence). The CDR3 region is CSAGNRAFF. The DNA of the CDR3 is TGCAGTGCTGGGAACAGAGCTTTCTTT.

As DNA, the CDR3 is TGTGCCAGCAGCTTGTCTCCCCAGGGGTCGGGCACTGAAGCTTTCTTT. Protein: CASSLSPQGSGTEAFF. The chain combines TRBV5-4 with TRBJ1-1; D possibly corresponds to TRBD1 (6 bases). Trimming removed 1 base from V and 4 bases from J, with 17 bases in between. Germline V lookup: CDR1 SGHNT, CDR2 YYREEE (reference sequence). The CDR3 consists of 16 residues.

This clonotype was found a few times. This chain links TRBV6-5 with TRBJ2-5; D could derive from TRBD1 or TRBD2 (6 bases each). The germline V gene encodes CDR1 MNHEY and CDR2 SVGAGI. The V gene lost 2 bases and the J gene lost 5 bases, with 15 bases spanning the gap. The CDR3 contains 15 residues. CDR3 in DNA: TGTGCCAGCAGTTACGGGGCGTGGGGGGCTGAGACCCAGTACTTC. This translates into CASSYGAWGAETQYF.

This clonotype was counted at least ten times. This CDR3 reads CASSPPGTLYGYTF. As DNA, the CDR3 is TGTGCCAGCTCACCACCAGGGACTTTGTATGGCTACACCTTC. This chain connects TRBV18 to TRBJ1-2, with a tentative D call TRBD1 (5 bases). CDR1 is KGHSH, CDR2 LQKENI, per germline. This CDR3 has 14 residues. V lost 0 bases and J lost 5, with 10 bases in between.